Listed below are T cell receptor beta chains from one sample, sequenced in a study of monozygotic twins with inflammatory bowel disease. TCRdb derives one entry per CDR3 protein from the 5' RACE reads, leaving out DNA. There are fewer than 550,000 distinct CDR3 sequences in the sample, with about 2.4% held by the top ten. Sequenced: blood. These receptors were obtained from a human donor with ulcerative colitis or Crohn's disease, or a healthy co-twin of an affected twin (not recorded which). CDR3s include the opening cysteine and the closing phenylalanine or tryptophan.

TRBJ2-3 | TRBV19 | CASSIAWMSGGPADTQYF
TRBJ1-1 | TRBV20-1 | CSARDPRRSTEAFF
TRBJ2-3 | TRBV10-1 | CASALRESTDTQYF
TRBJ2-2 | TRBV5-6 | CASSAGTGRNTGELFF
TRBJ1-6 | TRBV18 | CASSKSTTGKDNSPLHF
TRBJ2-5 | TRBV20-1 | CSASGELQETQYF
TRBJ2-1 | TRBV19 | CASRGTSGSFGEQFF
TRBJ1-1 | TRBV29-1 | CSVMGQPNTEAFF
TRBJ2-1 | TRBV9 | CASSVEQGEQFF
TRBJ2-2 | TRBV11-2 | CASSLEGTSSGELFF
TRBJ2-7 | TRBV5-1 | CASSLELYGSDEQYF
TRBJ2-7 | TRBV5-6 | CASSLAGPEDEQYF
TRBJ2-2 | TRBV6-2/TRBV6-3 | CASSWTGANTGELFF
TRBJ1-6 | TRBV12-3/TRBV12-4 | CASSLAGPDNSPLHF
TRBJ1-1 | TRBV20-1 | CSASYGRTLNTEAFF
TRBJ2-5 | TRBV18 | CASLRAGEETQYF
TRBJ2-7 | TRBV19 | CASSKRGQGHSYEQYF
TRBJ1-1 | TRBV5-1 | CASRTTGGTEAFF
TRBJ2-1 | TRBV4-2 | CASSQSSGSYNEQFF
TRBJ1-4 | TRBV10-3 | CAISESGTSGEKLFF
TRBJ2-4 | TRBV6-2/TRBV6-3 | CATEGQTKNIQYF
TRBJ1-1 | TRBV7-2 | CASSPQALLDTEAFF
TRBJ2-1 | TRBV28 | CASRDSGLKNNEQFF
TRBJ2-1 | TRBV5-4 | CASSSTGVSYNEQFF
TRBJ2-1 | TRBV9 | CASSSPTYNEQFF
TRBJ2-3 | TRBV5-1 | CASSLGRGADTQYF
TRBJ2-2 | TRBV5-6 | CASSFRITGELFF
TRBJ2-3 | TRBV12-3/TRBV12-4 | CASSLVIDTQYF
TRBJ2-3 | TRBV12-3/TRBV12-4 | CASSFGGASVTDTQYF
TRBJ2-1 | TRBV15 | CATSRLGLAGGGEQFF
TRBJ2-1 | TRBV20-1 | CSAREIAIGHEQFF
TRBJ1-1 | TRBV10-2 | CASSPGLTNTEAFF
TRBJ2-7 | TRBV7-2 | CASSPRGGEQYF
TRBJ2-1 | TRBV27 | CASSLREDSYNEQFF
TRBJ2-5 | TRBV5-1 | CASGTGQETQYF
TRBJ2-1 | TRBV4-3 | CASSRSNRWQSYNEQFF
TRBJ2-5 | TRBV29-1 | CSVGSGLQETQYF
TRBJ2-1 | TRBV10-3 | CAISGPGGNEQFF
TRBJ2-7 | TRBV7-2 | CASSETGTGYEQYF
TRBJ2-1 | TRBV20-1 | CSARQLQGAGEQFF
TRBJ2-2 | TRBV5-1 | CASNRINTGELFF
TRBJ2-1 | TRBV5-5 | CASSLLGTIYNEQFF
TRBJ2-1 | TRBV12-3/TRBV12-4 | CASSPFLDGSYNEQFF
TRBJ2-5 | TRBV27 | CASSFSVGRAETQYF
TRBJ2-1 | TRBV7-2 | CASSSSGGLEQFF
TRBJ2-2 | TRBV10-3 | CAIRGAGGRTGELFF
TRBJ2-1 | TRBV6-2/TRBV6-3 | CASSWDGSYNEQFF
TRBJ2-5 | TRBV12-3/TRBV12-4 | CASSLIGGAQETQYF
TRBJ2-3 | TRBV7-8 | CASSLPGLEQYF
TRBJ2-7 | TRBV5-1 | CASSASGYEQYF